Below are 29 T cell receptor beta chains sequenced from a single sample in a study of control samples from healthy donors and cancer patients. Assay used: immunoSEQ multiplex PCR; TCRdb lists only in-frame clones, some missing. The table lists 60,000 to 75,000 clones, approximately 89% of them singletons, with less than 6% in the top ten. The sequencing sample was made of PBMCs. Every receptor here comes from a man aged 55 to 69 with colorectal cancer.

The J gene is TRBJ1-5, the V gene TRBV28; TRBD1 might be the D (6 bases). The germline gives CDR1 MDHEN, CDR2 SYDVKM. V lost 7 bases and J lost 11, with 18 bases in between. CDR3 length: 13 amino acids. The CDR3 DNA reads TGTGCCAGCAACCCTCTGGGGGACAAGGCCCAGCATTTT. This translates into CASNPLGDKAQHF.

This sequence joins TRBV7-2 and TRBJ2-7; D call uncertain. Germline values: CDR1 SGHTA, CDR2 FQGNSA. Trimming removed 4 bases at V and 0 bases at J, with 7 bases between. The CDR3 is 13 amino acids. This CDR3 is CASSYKSSYEQYF. CDR3 coding DNA: TGTGCCAGCAGCTATAAGAGCTCCTACGAGCAGTACTTC.

This chain uses TRBV7-2 with TRBJ2-2; D unclear. The germline V gene has CDR1 SGHTA and CDR2 FQGNSA. This CDR3 region has 12 residues. Trimming pared 2 bases from V and 8 bases from J, leaving 6 bases between. CDR3 nucleotides: TGTGCCAGCAGCTTAAATATTGGGGAGCTGTTTTTT. Its translation: CASSLNIGELFF.

The J gene is TRBJ2-7, the V gene TRBV12-5; no clear D. The CDR3 is 13 amino acids. V was trimmed by 10 bases and J by 0 bases, leaving 13 bases between them. CDR1 and CDR2 (germline): LGHNT, FRNRAP. CDR3 region: CATAFEPSYEQYF. DNA of the CDR3: TGTGCTACTGCCTTCGAACCCTCCTACGAGCAGTACTTC.

V usage is TRBV7-3 and J usage is TRBJ2-1, with D maybe TRBD1 (6 bases). Deletions cut 1 base from V and 2 bases from J, with 12 bases between. CDR3 length equals 16 residues. The germline V gene has CDR1 SGHTA and CDR2 FQGTGA. The chain's CDR3 is CASSLSGQGTYNEQFF. The CDR3 DNA reads as TGTGCCAGCAGCTTAAGTGGGCAGGGGACCTACAATGAGCAGTTCTTC.

This clone was counted a few times. This chain uses TRBV19 with TRBJ1-5; D gene uncertain. Trimming removed 7 bases from V and 1 base from J, with 14 bases in between. This CDR3 region has 15 residues. Germline CDR1 LNHDA, CDR2 SQIVND (reference sequence). CDR3 sequence: CASTDRGLSNQPQHF. The CDR3 DNA reads TGTGCCAGTACCGACCGAGGACTGAGCAATCAGCCCCAGCATTTT.

The V and J genes are TRBV6-2 or TRBV6-3 and TRBJ2-7; D possibly corresponds to TRBD2 (6 bases). The CDR3 extends over 15 amino acids. Trimming cost V 5 bases and J 1 base, with 15 bases left between them. Germline assignment: CDR1 MNHEY and CDR2 SVGEGT. CDR3 protein: CASSTTSRISYEQYF. The CDR3 bases are TGTGCCAGCAGTACTACTAGCAGAATTTCCTACGAGCAGTACTTC.

For the CDR3, the DNA is TGCGCCAGCAGAAAGGGCACGTCCGCCGCAACTAATGAAAAACTGTTTTTT. Its protein product is CASRKGTSAATNEKLFF. The chain couples TRBV5-1 to TRBJ1-4; D uncertain. This CDR3 has 17 residues. CDR1 SGHRS and CDR2 YFSETQ come from the germline V gene. V was clipped by 5 bases and J by 0 bases, with 17 bases between them.

V gene TRBV19 combines with J gene TRBJ1-1; D not certain. V was trimmed by 7 bases and J by 4 bases, leaving 13 bases between them. The length of the CDR3 is 13 residues. From germline, CDR1 is LNHDA and CDR2 SQIVND (reference sequence). In DNA, the CDR3 is TGTGCCAGTACCAGGACGGATTTCACTGAAGCTTTCTTT. This gives the protein CASTRTDFTEAFF.

The chain joins TRBV6-6 to TRBJ2-3; D gene unclear. Germline V gene sequence: CDR1 MNHNY, CDR2 SVGAGI (reference sequence). V gave up 9 bases and J gave up 2 bases, with 12 bases separating them. This CDR3 spans 13 amino acids. CDR3 nucleotides: TGTGCCAGTTCCGGATACCTCACAGATACGCAGTATTTT. Protein: CASSGYLTDTQYF.

This sequence joins TRBV4-1 and TRBJ2-2, with D possibly matching TRBD2 (5 bases). The CDR3 has 16 residues. Germline CDR1 MGHRA, CDR2 YSYEKL. The V end was cut by 0 bases, the J end by 0 bases, with 8 bases between. The CDR3: CASSQEEAANTGELFF. The CDR3 nucleotides are TGCGCCAGCAGCCAAGAGGAGGCGGCGAACACCGGGGAGCTGTTTTTT.

The chain links TRBV7-8 to TRBJ1-5; a weak D match, TRBD1 (6 bases). This CDR3 region has 14 residues. Between the trimmed V and J ends, which lost 2 bases and 4 bases, there was a span of 9 bases. Germline assignment: CDR1 SGHVS and CDR2 FQNEAQ. In DNA form, the CDR3 reads TGTGCCAGCAGCTTAACAGGGACGAATCAGCCCCAGCATTTT. It specifies CASSLTGTNQPQHF.

The chain employs TRBV6-1 and TRBJ2-5; 10 bases are shared with TRBD2. The V gene end was trimmed by 1 base and the J gene end by 5 bases; junction bases not matched to a gene: 10. This CDR3 has 17 amino acids. CDR1 and CDR2 (germline): MNHNS, SASEGT. The DNA for the CDR3 is TGTGCCAGCAGTGAAGAGGAGCGGGGGGGCCCCGGGGAGACCCAGTACTTC. Encoded protein: CASSEEERGGPGETQYF.

The rearrangement links TRBV7-9 to TRBJ2-7, with no clear D. Germline-derived CDR1 and CDR2 are SEHNR and FQNEAQ (reference sequence). The CDR3 is 16 amino acids. V lost 1 base to trimming and J lost 2 bases, with 15 bases between them. The CDR3: CASSLVGGIPTYEQYF. Written as DNA, the CDR3 is TGTGCCAGCAGCTTAGTAGGTGGCATTCCGACCTACGAGCAGTACTTC.

This chain connects TRBV18 to TRBJ1-5; D gene unclear. This CDR3 region has 14 residues. V shed 2 bases and J shed 5 bases, with 10 bases lying between them. CDR1 and CDR2 from the germline V gene are KGHSH and LQKENI. The CDR3 protein is CASSPAARDQPQHF. CDR3 nucleotides: TGTGCCAGCTCACCAGCGGCGCGCGATCAGCCCCAGCATTTT.

The V and J genes are TRBV28 and TRBJ2-7, with D perhaps TRBD1 or TRBD2 (5 bases each). The CDR3 consists of 14 residues. V lost 8 bases and J lost 3, with 17 bases in between. Looked up from germline, CDR1 is MDHEN and CDR2 is SYDVKM. CDR3 in amino acids: CASVTGTWGYEQYF. The CDR3 DNA is TGTGCCAGCGTTACCGGGACGTGGGGCTACGAGCAGTACTTC. The full variable domain, rest sourced from reference TRBV28 and TRBJ2-7, is DVKVTQSSRYLVKRTGEKVFLECVQDMDHENMFWYRQDPGLGLRLIYFSYDVKMKEKGDIPEGYSVSREKKERFSLILESASTNQTSMYLCASVTGTWGYEQYFGPGTRLTVT.

This chain joins TRBV5-1 and TRBJ2-6, with D perhaps TRBD1 or TRBD2 (5 bases each). CDR1 is SGHRS, CDR2 YFSETQ, per germline. The length of the CDR3 is 15 residues. V gave up 3 bases and J gave up 4 bases, with 11 bases separating them. CDR3 amino acids: CASSSGPGGANVLTF. The CDR3 region has the DNA TGCGCCAGCAGCTCGGGACCCGGGGGGGCCAACGTCCTGACTTTC.

CDR3 bases: TGTGCCAGCAGTTACTCGATTTCCGGGGGCTATGGCTACACCTTC. It codes for CASSYSISGGYGYTF. This chain joins TRBV6-5 and TRBJ1-2; a weak D match, TRBD1 (5 bases). The CDR3 loop spans 15 amino acids. Germline values: CDR1 MNHEY, CDR2 SVGAGI. The V end was cut by 0 bases, the J end by 4 bases, with 12 bases between.

The rearrangement joins TRBV28 to TRBJ1-2, with D perhaps TRBD1 (6 bases). This CDR3 has 13 residues. Germline loops: CDR1 MDHEN, CDR2 SYDVKM. The V and J ends lost 3 bases and 7 bases respectively, with 12 bases between them. Here the CDR3 reads CASSFGGGLGYTF. The CDR3 region has the DNA TGTGCCAGCAGTTTCGGGGGGGGGCTTGGCTACACCTTC.

The chain employs TRBV11-2 and TRBJ1-2; D remains unclear. Trimming stripped 5 bases from V and 6 bases from J, with 16 bases between. This CDR3 spans 14 amino acids. The V gene's germline CDR1 is SGHAT and CDR2 FQNNGV. CDR3: CASSQTGSRHGYTF. The CDR3 nucleotides read TGTGCCAGCAGCCAGACCGGGTCCCGCCATGGCTACACCTTC. Filled out from reference TRBV11-2 and TRBJ1-2, the complete variable domain reads EAGVAQSPRYKIIEKRQSVAFWCNPISGHATLYWYQQILGQGPKLLIQFQNNGVVDDSQLPKDRFSAERLKGVDSTLKIQPAKLEDSAVYLCASSQTGSRHGYTFGSGTRLTVV.

This chain uses TRBV4-2 with TRBJ2-1; 10 bases are shared with TRBD2. The length of the CDR3 is 16 residues. V trimming: 3 bases; J trimming: 4 bases; junction bases outside the gene matches: 6. Germline-derived CDR1 and CDR2 are LGHNA and YNFKEQ. CDR3 region: CASSHYSGGTYNEQFF. DNA for the CDR3: TGTGCCAGCAGCCACTATAGCGGGGGGACGTACAATGAGCAGTTCTTC.

This clone was found once. V is TRBV6-5 and J is TRBJ1-5, with D unresolved. Trimming took 6 bases from V and 3 from J, leaving 9 bases between them. Germline assignment: CDR1 MNHEY and CDR2 SVGAGI. The CDR3 spans 13 residues. The CDR3 bases are TGTGCCAGCAGCGGACGCCCCAATCAGCCCCAGCATTTT. Protein: CASSGRPNQPQHF.

The DNA of the CDR3 is TGTGCCAGCAGCATGATTTGGGGTTTCAGCACCGGGGAGCTGTTTTTT. Its translation is CASSMIWGFSTGELFF. The rearrangement joins TRBV7-9 to TRBJ2-2; D not certain. Trimming took 5 bases from V and 4 from J, leaving 17 bases between them. The CDR3 has 16 residues. Germline CDR1 is SEHNR and CDR2 is FQNEAQ (reference sequence).

The gene calls are TRBV7-6 and TRBJ2-7; 8 bases are shared with TRBD2. Germline lookup yields CDR1 SGHVS and CDR2 FNYEAQ. The CDR3 loop spans 15 amino acids. The trim removed 5 bases at V and 0 bases at J, leaving 6 bases unmatched. The CDR3 DNA sequence: TGTGCCAGCAGCCTCGGACTAGCCTACTCCTACGAGCAGTACTTC. It codes for CASSLGLAYSYEQYF.

The rearrangement uses TRBV9 and TRBJ1-2; D remains ambiguous. The germline gives CDR1 SGDLS, CDR2 YYNGEE. This CDR3 spans 12 amino acids. Between the trimmed V and J ends, which lost 6 bases and 0 bases, there was a span of 6 bases. In DNA, the CDR3 is TGTGCCAGCAATAGCCCTAACTATGGCTACACCTTC. Translation gives CASNSPNYGYTF.

The chain joins TRBV6-1 to TRBJ2-2, with D perhaps matching TRBD1 (5 bases). Per germline, CDR1 MNHNS and CDR2 SASEGT. This CDR3 has 17 amino acids. The V and J ends lost 0 bases and 5 bases respectively, with 16 bases between them. The CDR3 coding sequence is TGTGCCAGCAGTGAAGCCTGGGTCCAGGGAATAACCGGGGAGCTGTTTTTT. Protein sequence: CASSEAWVQGITGELFF.

The chain couples TRBV5-4 to TRBJ2-3; 7 bases match TRBD1. The V segment lost 3 bases and the J segment 0 bases; nucleotides outside the gene matches: 7. Germline V gene lookup returns CDR1 SGHNT and CDR2 YYREEE (reference sequence). The CDR3 extends over 16 amino acids. The CDR3 spells CASSSLTGSSTDTQYF. The DNA for the CDR3 is TGTGCCAGCAGCTCCCTGACAGGGTCTAGCACAGATACGCAGTATTTT.

The chain couples TRBV6-5 to TRBJ2-7; 7 nucleotides line up with TRBD1. The germline gives CDR1 MNHEY, CDR2 SVGAGI. With V trimmed by 7 bases and J by 5 bases, 8 bases remained unmatched. The CDR3 consists of 13 residues. In DNA form, the CDR3 reads TGTGCCAGCACCCGGACAGGTTCCCACGAGCAGTACTTC. It specifies CASTRTGSHEQYF.

The chain has TRBV5-5 and TRBJ1-4; 7 bases are shared with TRBD1. V gave up 4 bases and J gave up 5 bases; unmatched junction bases: 5. Germline V gives CDR1 SGHKS, CDR2 YYEKEE (reference sequence). This CDR3 region has 14 residues. Here the CDR3 reads CASSQTGRNEKLFF. Here the CDR3 DNA reads TGTGCCAGCAGCCAGACAGGGCGAAATGAAAAACTGTTTTTT. Full variable domain (remainder filled in from reference TRBV5-5 and TRBJ1-4): DAGVTQSPTHLIKTRGQQVTLRCSPISGHKSVSWYQQVLGQGPQFIFQYYEKEERGRGNFPDRFSARQFPNYSSELNVNALLLGDSALYLCASSQTGRNEKLFFGSGTQLSVL.